Shown below are 19 T cell receptor beta chains from a single sample sequenced in a study of blood T cell repertoires in COVID-19. Here immunoSEQ multiplex PCR was the method, and the copy in TCRdb shows in-frame clones only, minus some. The sample includes 300,000 or so clones, around 85% of them seen just once. Sequencing was performed on PBMCs or T cells enriched from blood (not recorded which). The receptors originated from a woman aged 40 to 50 with acute COVID-19.

This clone was counted a single time. The gene calls are TRBV5-1 and TRBJ1-4; TRBD1 is a possible D gene (6 bases). Germline V gene sequence: CDR1 SGHRS, CDR2 YFSETQ. Between the trimmed V and J ends, which lost 4 bases and 8 bases, there was a span of 18 bases. The CDR3 loop spans 15 amino acids. CDR3 sequence: CASSPSLGAQEKLFF. CDR3 sequence (DNA): TGCGCCAGCAGCCCCTCTCTGGGGGCGCAGGAAAAACTGTTTTTT.

The genes are TRBV6-2 or TRBV6-3 and TRBJ1-1; TRBD1 matches at 7 bases. CDR1 MNHEY and CDR2 SVGEGT come from the germline V gene. The CDR3 sequence is 13 residues long. With V trimmed by 5 bases and J by 5 bases, 5 bases remained unmatched. CDR3 sequence reads: CASSRQGWTEAFF. As DNA, the CDR3 is TGTGCCAGCAGTCGACAGGGCTGGACTGAAGCTTTCTTT.

This rearrangement joins TRBV5-1 to TRBJ2-7; D is perhaps TRBD2 (6 bases). The CDR3 length is 14 residues. Germline values: CDR1 SGHRS, CDR2 YFSETQ. V dropped 4 bases and J dropped 0 bases, with 11 bases sitting between them. The CDR3, as DNA: TGCGCCAGCAGCACCGACGGGAGCTCCTACGAGCAGTACTTC. Translated: CASSTDGSSYEQYF.

This chain uses TRBV29-1 with TRBJ2-1, with D perhaps matching TRBD2 (5 bases). This CDR3 contains 14 residues. Germline CDR1 is SQVTM and CDR2 is ANQGSEA. The CDR3 loop reads CSGGGRATYNEQFF. Written as DNA, the CDR3 is TGCAGTGGAGGTGGAAGGGCGACCTACAATGAGCAGTTCTTC.

This chain joins TRBV3-1 (or the pseudogene TRBV3-2) and TRBJ1-1, with D possibly being TRBD1 (5 bases). The CDR3 extends over 16 amino acids. CDR1 LGHDT and CDR2 YNNKEL come from the germline V gene (reference sequence). V lost 7 bases to trimming and J lost 1 base, with 19 bases between them. CDR3 amino acids: CASTSMSGGWNTEAFF. CDR3 in DNA: TGTGCCAGCACCTCCATGTCCGGGGGATGGAACACTGAAGCTTTCTTT.

V gene TRBV5-4 combines with J gene TRBJ2-7; 9 nucleotides match TRBD1. The CDR3 contains 13 residues. The germline V gene encodes CDR1 SGHNT and CDR2 YYREEE (reference sequence). Trimming at V came to 3 bases and at J to 5 bases, leaving 3 bases not matched to a gene. In DNA form, the CDR3 reads TGTGCCAGCAGCTACTGGACAGGGGACGAGCAGTACTTC. As protein: CASSYWTGDEQYF.

V is TRBV18 and J is TRBJ2-3, with a tentative D call TRBD1 (5 bases). Germline V gene lookup returns CDR1 KGHSH and CDR2 LQKENI. The length of the CDR3 is 14 residues. V dropped 3 bases and J dropped 0 bases, with 7 bases sitting between them. The CDR3 nucleotides are TGTGCCAGCTCACCCCAGGGTAGCACAGATACGCAGTATTTT. This codes for CASSPQGSTDTQYF.

CDR3 sequence (DNA): TGTGCCAGCAGCTTAGGGGGGGGCTTGGGTGAAAAACTGTTTTTT. Amino acid sequence: CASSLGGGLGEKLFF. The chain has TRBV7-8 and TRBJ1-4, with D possibly TRBD1 on 6 matching bases. The germline V gene has CDR1 SGHVS and CDR2 FQNEAQ. The CDR3 is made up of 15 amino acids. The ends were cut back, 1 base at V and 7 bases at J, with 13 bases in the middle.

V usage is TRBV25-1 and J usage is TRBJ2-1; 8 bases align to TRBD2. V dropped 6 bases and J dropped 0; count of bases not matched to a gene: 4. CDR1 is MGHDK and CDR2 is SYGVNS in the germline V gene. CDR3 size: 15 residues. CDR3 region: CASSWGTSSYNEQFF. CDR3 nucleotides: TGTGCCAGCAGCTGGGGGACTAGCTCCTACAATGAGCAGTTCTTC.

The V gene is TRBV5-4, the J gene TRBJ1-5, with D possibly being TRBD1 (5 bases). In germline, CDR1 is SGHNT, CDR2 YYREEE (reference sequence). Between the trimmed V and J ends, which lost 0 bases and 6 bases, there was a span of 13 bases. The CDR3 sequence is 15 residues long. The CDR3 DNA sequence: TGTGCCAGCAGCTTGGGGGCGGGGGACCCTCAGCCCCAGCATTTT. Its translation is CASSLGAGDPQPQHF. Filled out from reference TRBV5-4 and TRBJ1-5, the complete variable domain reads ETGVTQSPTHLIKTRGQQVTLRCSSQSGHNTVSWYQQALGQGPQFIFQYYREEENGRGNFPPRFSGLQFPNYSSELNVNALELDDSALYLCASSLGAGDPQPQHFGDGTRLSIL.

CDR3 amino acids: CASSYGLAITDTQYF. The CDR3 DNA reads TGTGCCAGCAGTTACGGACTAGCCATCACAGATACGCAGTATTTT. The chain has TRBV6-5 and TRBJ2-3; 8 bases fit TRBD2. With V trimmed by 2 bases and J by 2 bases, 3 bases remained unmatched. The CDR3 spans 15 residues. Germline CDR1 MNHEY, CDR2 SVGAGI.

V usage is TRBV3-1 (or the pseudogene TRBV3-2) and J usage is TRBJ2-1; 9 bases match TRBD2. The CDR3 consists of 14 residues. The junction had 7 bases not matched to a gene; V was cut back by 5 bases and J by 8 bases. The germline CDR1 and CDR2 sequences are LGHDT and YNNKEL (reference sequence). CDR3 bases: TGTGCCAGCAGCTTTAGCGGGGGAGGGGATGAGCAGTTCTTC. Protein: CASSFSGGGDEQFF.

The CDR3 coding sequence is TGTGCCAGCAGCGCCGGGGGACTTTCCGCAGATACGCAGTATTTT. Encoded protein: CASSAGGLSADTQYF. J is TRBJ2-3 and V is TRBV9, with D perhaps matching TRBD2 (6 bases). The CDR3 spans 15 residues. Per the germline V gene, CDR1 is SGDLS and CDR2 is YYNGEE. With 3 bases removed from V and 4 bases from J, the gap between germline ends came to 15 bases.

This chain links TRBV18 with TRBJ1-2, with D maybe TRBD1 (6 bases). Germline V gives CDR1 KGHSH, CDR2 LQKENI. V was pared by 3 bases and J by 6 bases, with 11 bases between. CDR3 length: 13 amino acids. CDR3 nucleotide sequence: TGTGCCAGCTCACCCGCAGGGGAGCATGGCTACACCTTC. Its translation is CASSPAGEHGYTF.

The chain carries TRBV28 and TRBJ1-5; 7 bases agree with TRBD1. From germline, CDR1 is MDHEN and CDR2 SYDVKM. This CDR3 spans 14 amino acids. The junction had 4 bases not matched to a gene; V was cut back by 2 bases and J by 6 bases. CDR3 DNA sequence: TGTGCCAGCAGTTTAGAGCAGGGGGGTCAGCCCCAGCATTTT. Translating gives CASSLEQGGQPQHF.

The J gene is TRBJ1-2, the V gene TRBV30, with 7 bases fitting TRBD1. This CDR3 region has 18 residues. The V segment lost 0 bases and the J segment 2 bases; nucleotides outside the gene matches: 15. CDR1 GTSNPN and CDR2 SVGIG come from the germline V gene (reference sequence). CDR3 in DNA: TGTGCCTGGAGTGTACACCCCGGGACAGTACAAGACAACTATGGCTACACCTTC. It translates to CAWSVHPGTVQDNYGYTF.

V and J are TRBV6-5 and TRBJ1-2, with TRBD1 matching over 7 bases. The J segment lost 6 bases and the V segment lost 6 bases, leaving 7 bases of the junction unmatched. CDR1 is MNHEY, CDR2 SVGAGI, per germline. This CDR3 has 13 amino acids. CDR3 bases: TGTGCCAGCAGAACGACAGGGACGGATGGCTACACCTTC. It codes for CASRTTGTDGYTF.

The chain employs TRBV28 and TRBJ2-5, with TRBD1 matching 9 bases. The ends lost 5 bases at V and 7 bases at J; junction bases unmatched: 11. Germline V lookup: CDR1 MDHEN, CDR2 SYDVKM. The CDR3 length is 15 residues. CDR3 DNA sequence: TGTGCCAGCAGTCTAGGGACAGGGCCCGAGGGGACCCAGTACTTC. Amino acids: CASSLGTGPEGTQYF.

This clone occurred a few times. The chain is built from TRBV5-6 and TRBJ1-1, with D possibly being TRBD1 (5 bases). From germline, CDR1 is SGHDT and CDR2 YYEEEE. V dropped 1 base and J dropped 10 bases, with 17 bases sitting between them. The CDR3 consists of 14 residues. The CDR3: CASSLWEVRRGAFF. The CDR3, as DNA: TGTGCCAGCAGCTTGTGGGAGGTGAGAAGGGGAGCTTTCTTT.